A selection of T cell receptor beta chains follows, all from one sample in a study of cytomegalovirus exposure and HLA in healthy donors. Data came from immunoSEQ multiplex PCR; TCRdb stores just in-frame clones and leaves some out. The sample includes approximately 58,000 clones. The sequenced sample was PBMCs. These receptors were collected from a woman between 45 and 60 years old in good health and CMV-seropositive. Each CDR3 is given with its conserved first and last residue. The D gene is left open where the match is weak.

CDR3 protein,CDR3 DNA,V gene,J gene,D gene
CASSLLQGAKDGELFF,TGTGCCAGCTCTCTTCTACAGGGGGCTAAAGACGGGGAGCTGTTTTTT,TRBV18,TRBJ2-2,TRBD1
CASSMTLSGYGYTF,TGTGCCAGCAGCATGACCCTCTCCGGGTATGGCTACACCTTC,TRBV5-4,TRBJ1-2,-
CASSRPRAVHDEQYF,TGTGCCAGCAGCCGCCCCAGGGCCGTCCACGACGAGCAGTACTTC,TRBV28,TRBJ2-7,-
CASSSAKRFLPDTQYF,TGTGCCAGCAGCTCGGCCAAGCGATTCCTTCCAGATACGCAGTATTTT,TRBV11-2,TRBJ2-3,-
CASSHPTATNEKLFF,TGTGCCAGCTCACACCCGACAGCAACTAATGAAAAACTGTTTTTT,TRBV18,TRBJ1-4,-
CASSRTGTGYPEAFF,TGTGCCAGCAGTCGAACCGGGACAGGGTACCCCGAAGCTTTCTTT,TRBV6-6,TRBJ1-1,TRBD1
CASSLWTSGGQETQYF,TGCGCCAGCAGCCTTTGGACTAGCGGGGGGCAAGAGACCCAGTACTTC,TRBV4-1,TRBJ2-5,TRBD2
CAAKPGQGAAEAFF,TGTGCCGCGAAGCCGGGACAGGGGGCAGCTGAAGCTTTCTTT,TRBV30,TRBJ1-1,TRBD1
CASRPQGRSREQYF,TGTGCCAGCAGACCACAGGGCCGGTCCCGCGAGCAGTACTTC,TRBV28,TRBJ2-7,-
CASSPSGGRAQYEQFF,TGCGCCAGCAGCCCAAGTGGCGGGAGGGCCCAGTATGAGCAGTTCTTC,TRBV4-1,TRBJ2-1,TRBD2
CASSLWRGDYGYTF,TGTGCCAGCAGCTTGTGGCGGGGAGACTATGGCTACACCTTC,TRBV7-8,TRBJ1-2,-
CASSLPGDNYGYTF,TGTGCCAGCAGCTTGCCAGGGGACAACTATGGCTACACCTTC,TRBV5-4,TRBJ1-2,-
CSVLASGRPPPYNEQFF,TGCAGCGTTCTAGCTAGCGGGAGGCCCCCCCCCTACAATGAGCAGTTCTTC,TRBV29-1,TRBJ2-1,TRBD2
CASSLGAGGSSYEQYF,TGTGCCAGCAGCTTAGGGGCAGGGGGTAGCTCCTACGAGCAGTACTTC,TRBV7-2,TRBJ2-7,TRBD1
CASSLADRGTYEQYF,TGTGCCAGCAGCTTAGCAGACAGGGGGACCTACGAGCAGTACTTC,TRBV7-9,TRBJ2-7,TRBD1
CASSLSFPRGRGTDEAFF,TGCGCCAGCAGCTTGTCCTTTCCCCGGGGGCGCGGGACAGATGAAGCTTTCTTT,TRBV5-1,TRBJ1-1,TRBD1
CASSPGLAGARVSYNEQFF,TGTGCCAGCAGCCCGGGACTAGCGGGAGCAAGAGTATCCTACAATGAGCAGTTCTTC,TRBV5-6,TRBJ2-1,TRBD2
CASTGGNTIYF,TGTGCCAGCACCGGGGGGAACACCATATATTTT,TRBV6-5,TRBJ1-3,-
CASSDPTGISYEQYF,TGTGCCAGCAGTGACCCGACAGGAATTTCCTACGAGCAGTACTTC,TRBV6-1,TRBJ2-7,-
CASDRGIVQPQHF,TGTGCCAGCGACAGGGGGATCGTGCAGCCCCAGCATTTT,TRBV6-6,TRBJ1-5,TRBD1
CASSPSGYDEQYF,TGTGCCAGCTCACCTTCAGGGTACGACGAGCAGTACTTC,TRBV18,TRBJ2-7,-
CASSETRNTEAFF,TGTGCCAGCAGCGAAACACGGAACACTGAAGCTTTCTTT,TRBV6-4,TRBJ1-1,-
CASTSGTGPYGYTF,TGTGCCAGCACCTCAGGGACAGGACCCTATGGCTACACCTTC,TRBV6-5,TRBJ1-2,TRBD1
CASSGAPVYVGANVLTF,TGTGCCAGCAGTGGAGCTCCGGTTTATGTTGGGGCCAACGTCCTGACTTTC,TRBV6-1,TRBJ2-6,-
CASSLRTAGNTIYF,TGTGCCAGCAGCTTGCGGACAGCAGGAAACACCATATATTTT,TRBV7-9,TRBJ1-3,-
CSALTEYEQYF,TGCAGTGCCCTAACTGAATACGAGCAGTACTTC,TRBV20-1,TRBJ2-7,-
CASSLTGGVQPQHF,TGTGCCAGCAGCTTGACAGGGGGGGTTCAGCCCCAGCATTTT,TRBV6-6,TRBJ1-5,TRBD1
CASSQDRGTVNTEAFF,TGCGCCAGCAGCCAAGATAGGGGGACGGTGAACACTGAAGCTTTCTTT,TRBV4-3,TRBJ1-1,-
CASSIRGLGLAGNEQFF,TGTGCCAGTAGTATCAGGGGCCTCGGGCTAGCGGGGAATGAGCAGTTCTTC,TRBV19,TRBJ2-1,TRBD2
CASSLLVPDGVYGYTF,TGTGCCAGCAGCTTGTTAGTACCAGACGGGGTCTATGGCTACACCTTC,TRBV5-6,TRBJ1-2,-
CASSLGGEIGETQHF,TGTGCCAGCAGCTTAGGCGGGGAAATTGGAGAGACCCAGCACTTC,TRBV7-9,TRBJ2-5,-
CASSGGLDSSSGNTIYF,TGTGCCAGCAGCGGAGGATTGGACTCATCCTCTGGAAACACCATATATTTT,TRBV9,TRBJ1-3,-
CASSLGRAVSEQYF,TGTGCCAGCAGTTTGGGCAGGGCGGTTTCCGAGCAGTACTTC,TRBV28,TRBJ2-7,-
CASSQDLQGNEQFF,TGCGCCAGCAGCCAAGACCTTCAGGGCAATGAGCAGTTCTTC,TRBV4-3,TRBJ2-1,-
CASSLVENTGELFF,TGCGCCAGCAGCTTGGTAGAGAACACCGGGGAGCTGTTTTTT,TRBV5-1,TRBJ2-2,-
CASSPRLGGGEKLFF,TGTGCCAGCAGTCCTAGACTGGGTGGAGGAGAAAAACTGTTTTTT,TRBV6-1,TRBJ1-4,-
CASSAGDRVGPDTQYF,TGCGCCAGCAGCGCCGGGGACAGGGTAGGCCCAGATACGCAGTATTTT,TRBV5-1,TRBJ2-3,TRBD1
CASSAILMNTGELFF,TGTGCCAGCAGCGCGATCCTTATGAACACCGGGGAGCTGTTTTTT,TRBV11-2,TRBJ2-2,-
CASSKVAGWGEQYF,TGTGCCAGCAGCAAAGTGGCAGGGTGGGGCGAGCAGTACTTC,TRBV25-1,TRBJ2-7,-
CASSSSPGEQYF,TGTGCCAGCAGCTCCTCGCCCGGCGAGCAGTACTTC,TRBV7-6,TRBJ2-7,-
CASSQTSGENNEQFF,TGCGCCAGCAGCCAGACTAGCGGGGAAAACAATGAGCAGTTCTTC,TRBV4-3,TRBJ2-1,TRBD2
CASSISTATDTQYF,TGCGCCAGCAGCATCTCGACAGCCACAGATACGCAGTATTTT,TRBV5-1,TRBJ2-3,-
CASSYSPTGGIYGYTF,TGTGCCAGCAGTTACTCGCCGACAGGGGGGATCTATGGCTACACCTTC,TRBV6-6,TRBJ1-2,TRBD1
CASSFAGQGVDTQYF,TGCGCCAGCAGCTTCGCGGGACAGGGGGTAGATACGCAGTATTTT,TRBV5-1,TRBJ2-3,TRBD1
CASSLISGHYNEQFF,TGTGCCAGCAGCTTAATCTCCGGACACTACAATGAGCAGTTCTTC,TRBV21-1,TRBJ2-1,-
CASSVTGQETQYF,TGTGCCAGCAGCGTAACAGGGCAAGAGACCCAGTACTTC,TRBV9,TRBJ2-5,-
CASSAGRLAGDTYQETQYF,TGTGCCAGCAGCGCCGGTCGACTAGCGGGGGATACGTACCAAGAGACCCAGTACTTC,TRBV9,TRBJ2-5,TRBD2